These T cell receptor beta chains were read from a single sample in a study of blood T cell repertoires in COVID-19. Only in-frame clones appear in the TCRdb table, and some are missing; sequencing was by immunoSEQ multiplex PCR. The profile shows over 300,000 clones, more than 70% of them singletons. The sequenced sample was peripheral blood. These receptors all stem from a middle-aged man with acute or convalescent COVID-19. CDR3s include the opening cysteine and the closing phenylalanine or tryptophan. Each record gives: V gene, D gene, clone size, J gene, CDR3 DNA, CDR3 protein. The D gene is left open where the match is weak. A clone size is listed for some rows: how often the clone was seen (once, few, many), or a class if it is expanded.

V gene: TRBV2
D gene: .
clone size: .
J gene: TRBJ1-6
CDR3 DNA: TGTGCCAGCAGATGGACAGAGATAAGCTCCTATAATTCACCCCTCCACTTT
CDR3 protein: CASRWTEISSYNSPLHF

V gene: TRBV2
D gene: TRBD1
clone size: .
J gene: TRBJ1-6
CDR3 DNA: TGTGCCAGCATTAGGGACAGATATAATTCACCCCTCCACTTT
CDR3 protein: CASIRDRYNSPLHF

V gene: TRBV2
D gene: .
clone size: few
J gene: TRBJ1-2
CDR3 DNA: TGTGCCAGCGCCGAGGGCCGGGCGCTCAGGAGGGGCTACACCTTC
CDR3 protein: CASAEGRALRRGYTF

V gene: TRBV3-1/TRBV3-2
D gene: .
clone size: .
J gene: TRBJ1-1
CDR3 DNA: TGTGCCAGCAGAGGGGACGGGGGGAGCACTGAAGCTTTCTTT
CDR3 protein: CASRGDGGSTEAFF

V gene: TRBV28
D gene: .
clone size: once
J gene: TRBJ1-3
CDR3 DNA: TGTGCCAGCAGCTTAGTAGCAGGGTTTTCTGGAAACACCATATATTTT
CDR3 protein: CASSLVAGFSGNTIYF

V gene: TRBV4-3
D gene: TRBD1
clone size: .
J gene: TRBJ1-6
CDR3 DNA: TGCGCCAGCAGCCAAGATATCCCCGGGACAGGGAGGCCAAATTCACCCCTCCACTTT
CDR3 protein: CASSQDIPGTGRPNSPLHF

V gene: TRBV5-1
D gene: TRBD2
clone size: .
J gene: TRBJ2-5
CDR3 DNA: TGCGCCAGCAGCTTGTGGGGCGGCCAACCCGCGGGAGGCGAGACCCAGTACTTC
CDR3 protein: CASSLWGGQPAGGETQYF

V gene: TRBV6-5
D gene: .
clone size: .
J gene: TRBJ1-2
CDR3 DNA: TGTGCCAGCAGTTACCAGGGGAGAGGTGGCTACACCTTC
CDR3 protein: CASSYQGRGGYTF

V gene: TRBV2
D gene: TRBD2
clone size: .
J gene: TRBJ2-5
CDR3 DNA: TGTGCCAGCATACTAGCGGGAGTCGGTGAGACCCAGTACTTC
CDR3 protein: CASILAGVGETQYF

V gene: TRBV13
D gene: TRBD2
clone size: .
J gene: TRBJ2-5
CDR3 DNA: TGTGCCAGCAGCTTGTCTAGCGGGGGGGGTAGCCAAGAGACCCAGTACTTC
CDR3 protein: CASSLSSGGGSQETQYF

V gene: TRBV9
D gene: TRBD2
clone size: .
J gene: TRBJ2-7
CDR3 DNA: TGTGCCCGCCGCGTAGACGCGGGGGGGGATTACGAGCAGTACTTC
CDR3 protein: CARRVDAGGDYEQYF

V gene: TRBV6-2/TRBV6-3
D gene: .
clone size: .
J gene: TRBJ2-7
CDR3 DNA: TGTGCCAGCAGTTTGGGGCCCACAGCCCGCGAGCAGTACTTC
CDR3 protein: CASSLGPTAREQYF

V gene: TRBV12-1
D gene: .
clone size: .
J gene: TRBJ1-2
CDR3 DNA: TGTGCCAGCAGCTTTTGCAGAAGTGGACAGGTTTATGGCTACACCTTC
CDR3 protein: CASSFCRSGQVYGYTF

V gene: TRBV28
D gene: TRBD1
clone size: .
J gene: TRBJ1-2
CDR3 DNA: TGTGCCAGCCCCCGCCACCGGGACAGAAAAGGCTACACCTTC
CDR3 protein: CASPRHRDRKGYTF

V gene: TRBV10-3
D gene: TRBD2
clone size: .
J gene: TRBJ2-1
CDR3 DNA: TGTGCCACCAGGGGTGGGACTAGCGGGAACTATGAGCAGTTCTTC
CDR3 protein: CATRGGTSGNYEQFF

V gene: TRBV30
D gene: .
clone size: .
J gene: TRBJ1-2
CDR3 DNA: TGTGCCTTACGGGGGGCGGGTGGCTACACCTTC
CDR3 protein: CALRGAGGYTF

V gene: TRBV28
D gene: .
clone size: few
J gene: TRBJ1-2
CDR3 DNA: TGTGCCATCCAGTTTCCCCAAATAAACTATGGCTACACCTTC
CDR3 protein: CAIQFPQINYGYTF

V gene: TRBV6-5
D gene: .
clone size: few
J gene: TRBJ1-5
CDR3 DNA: TGTGCCAGCAGTTACTCGCAGGGTCCGGAAAGTCAGCCCCAGCATTTT
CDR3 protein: CASSYSQGPESQPQHF

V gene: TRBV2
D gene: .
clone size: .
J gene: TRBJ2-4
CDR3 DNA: TGTGCCAGCAGTGAAGCGGCGGGATGGGGCATTCAGTACTTC
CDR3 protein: CASSEAAGWGIQYF

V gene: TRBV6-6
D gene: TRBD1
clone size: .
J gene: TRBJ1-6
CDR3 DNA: TGTGCCAGCAGTTACGCCACAGGGGCGAATTCACCCCTCCACTTT
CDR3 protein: CASSYATGANSPLHF

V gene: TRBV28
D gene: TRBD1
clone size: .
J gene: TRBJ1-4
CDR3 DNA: TGTGCCAGCAGACAACCGGGACAGGGTATTGAAGAAAAACTGTTTTTT
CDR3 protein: CASRQPGQGIEEKLFF

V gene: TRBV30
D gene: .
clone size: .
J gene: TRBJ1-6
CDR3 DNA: TGTGCCTGGAGGGGTCAGGGGAATTCACCCCTCCACTTT
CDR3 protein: CAWRGQGNSPLHF

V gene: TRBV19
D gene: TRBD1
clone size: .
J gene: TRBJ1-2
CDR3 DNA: TGTGCCAGTATCCGGGACAGGGAGAAATCTAACTATGGCTACACCTTC
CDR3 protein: CASIRDREKSNYGYTF

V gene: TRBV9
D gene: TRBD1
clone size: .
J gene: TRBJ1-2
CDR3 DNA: TGTGCCAGCAGCGTAGCGGGACAGCCTATCTATGGCTACACCTTC
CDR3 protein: CASSVAGQPIYGYTF

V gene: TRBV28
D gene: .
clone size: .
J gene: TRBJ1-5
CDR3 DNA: TGTGCCAGCAGCAACGGGTTCCAGCCCCAGCATTTT
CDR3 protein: CASSNGFQPQHF

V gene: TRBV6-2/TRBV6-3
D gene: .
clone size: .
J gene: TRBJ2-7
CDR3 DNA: TGTGCCAGCAGTTATCCCCTGCGGGGAAACACCTACGAGCAGTACTTC
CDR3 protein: CASSYPLRGNTYEQYF

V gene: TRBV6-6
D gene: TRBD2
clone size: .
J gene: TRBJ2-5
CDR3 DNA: TGTGCCAGCAGTCCCACTCCAGGACTAGCCGGCTCCACCCCAAAACAGTACTTC
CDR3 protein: CASSPTPGLAGSTPKQYF

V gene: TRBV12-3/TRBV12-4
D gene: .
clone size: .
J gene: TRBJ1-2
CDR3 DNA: TGTGCCAGCAGTTGGGAGGGGCTTAGCGGCTACACCTTC
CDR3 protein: CASSWEGLSGYTF

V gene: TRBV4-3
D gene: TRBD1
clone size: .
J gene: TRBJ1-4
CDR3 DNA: TGCGCCAGCAGCCAAGGGACAGGGACTAATGAAAAACTGTTTTTT
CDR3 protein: CASSQGTGTNEKLFF

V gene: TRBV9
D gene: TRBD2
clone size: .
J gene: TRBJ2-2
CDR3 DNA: TGTGCCAGCAGCCGTTGGACTAGCGGGGCCCGGGGGACCGGGGAGCTGTTTTTT
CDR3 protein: CASSRWTSGARGTGELFF

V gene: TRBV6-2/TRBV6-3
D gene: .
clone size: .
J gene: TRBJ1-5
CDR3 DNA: TGTGCCAGCAGCGTAACCAGGGTGGAGCCCCAGCATTTT
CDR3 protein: CASSVTRVEPQHF

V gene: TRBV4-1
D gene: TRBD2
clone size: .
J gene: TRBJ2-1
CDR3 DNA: TGCGCCAGCAGCAACCTTGGCGGCGGGAGAGGAGACAATGAGCAGTTCTTC
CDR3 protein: CASSNLGGGRGDNEQFF

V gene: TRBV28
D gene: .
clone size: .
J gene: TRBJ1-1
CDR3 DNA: TGTGCCAGCAGTTTTGGACTGGCAGAAGCTTTCTTT
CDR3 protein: CASSFGLAEAFF

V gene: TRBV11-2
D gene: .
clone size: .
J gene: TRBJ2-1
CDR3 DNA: TGTGCCAGCAGCTTAGTCGGCGGCGGCGATGAGCAGTTCTTC
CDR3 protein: CASSLVGGGDEQFF

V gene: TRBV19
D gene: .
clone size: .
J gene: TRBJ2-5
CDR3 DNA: TGTGCCAGTAGTTTAGGAAGCGGGGAGACCCAGTACTTC
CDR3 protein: CASSLGSGETQYF